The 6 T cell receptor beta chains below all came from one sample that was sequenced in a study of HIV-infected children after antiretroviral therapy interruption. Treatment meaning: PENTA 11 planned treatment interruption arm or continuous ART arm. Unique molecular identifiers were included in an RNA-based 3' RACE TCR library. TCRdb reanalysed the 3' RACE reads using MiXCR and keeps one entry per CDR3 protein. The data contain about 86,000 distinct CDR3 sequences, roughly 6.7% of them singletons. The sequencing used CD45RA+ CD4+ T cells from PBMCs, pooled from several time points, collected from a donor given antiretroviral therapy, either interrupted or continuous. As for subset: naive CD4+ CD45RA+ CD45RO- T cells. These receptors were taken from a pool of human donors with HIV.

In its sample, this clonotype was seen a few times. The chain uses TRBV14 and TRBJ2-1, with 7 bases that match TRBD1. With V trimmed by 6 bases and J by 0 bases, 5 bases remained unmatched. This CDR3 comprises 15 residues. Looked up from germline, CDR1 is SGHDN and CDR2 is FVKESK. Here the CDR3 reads CASRRQGSSYNEQFF. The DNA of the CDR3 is TGTGCCAGCAGACGACAGGGCAGCTCCTACAATGAGCAGTTCTTC.

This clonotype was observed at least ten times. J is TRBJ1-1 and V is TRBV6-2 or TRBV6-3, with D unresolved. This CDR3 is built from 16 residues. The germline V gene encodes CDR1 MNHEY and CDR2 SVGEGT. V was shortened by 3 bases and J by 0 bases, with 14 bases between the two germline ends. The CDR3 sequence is CASSYTLWTVNTEAFF. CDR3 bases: TGTGCCAGCAGTTATACCTTGTGGACGGTGAACACTGAAGCTTTCTTT.

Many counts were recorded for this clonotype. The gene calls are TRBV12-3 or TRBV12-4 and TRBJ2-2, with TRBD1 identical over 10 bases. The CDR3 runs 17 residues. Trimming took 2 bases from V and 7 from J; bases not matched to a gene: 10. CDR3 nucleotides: TGTGCCAGCAGTTTAACGATTGGGACAGGGGTTATCGGGGAGCTGTTTTTT. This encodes CASSLTIGTGVIGELFF.

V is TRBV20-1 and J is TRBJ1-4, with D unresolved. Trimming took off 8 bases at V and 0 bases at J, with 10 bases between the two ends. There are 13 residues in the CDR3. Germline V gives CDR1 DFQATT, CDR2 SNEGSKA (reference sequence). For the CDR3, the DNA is TGCAGTTCAGTACAGCCAACTAATGAAAAACTGTTTTTT. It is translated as CSSVQPTNEKLFF.

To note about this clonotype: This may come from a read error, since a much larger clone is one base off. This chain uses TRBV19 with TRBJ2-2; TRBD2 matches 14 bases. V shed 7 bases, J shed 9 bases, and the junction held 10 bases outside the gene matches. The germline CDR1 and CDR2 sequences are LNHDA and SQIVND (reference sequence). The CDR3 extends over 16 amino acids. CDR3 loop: CASNLGTSGSARELFF. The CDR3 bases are TGTGCCAGTAATTTGGGGACTAGCGGGAGTGCCAGGGAGCTGTTTTTT.

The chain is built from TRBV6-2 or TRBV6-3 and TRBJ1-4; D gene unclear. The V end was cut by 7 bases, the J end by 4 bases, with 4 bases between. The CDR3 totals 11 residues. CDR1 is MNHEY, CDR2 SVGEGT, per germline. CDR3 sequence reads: CASIGNEKLFF. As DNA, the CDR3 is TGTGCCAGCATCGGTAATGAAAAACTGTTTTTT.